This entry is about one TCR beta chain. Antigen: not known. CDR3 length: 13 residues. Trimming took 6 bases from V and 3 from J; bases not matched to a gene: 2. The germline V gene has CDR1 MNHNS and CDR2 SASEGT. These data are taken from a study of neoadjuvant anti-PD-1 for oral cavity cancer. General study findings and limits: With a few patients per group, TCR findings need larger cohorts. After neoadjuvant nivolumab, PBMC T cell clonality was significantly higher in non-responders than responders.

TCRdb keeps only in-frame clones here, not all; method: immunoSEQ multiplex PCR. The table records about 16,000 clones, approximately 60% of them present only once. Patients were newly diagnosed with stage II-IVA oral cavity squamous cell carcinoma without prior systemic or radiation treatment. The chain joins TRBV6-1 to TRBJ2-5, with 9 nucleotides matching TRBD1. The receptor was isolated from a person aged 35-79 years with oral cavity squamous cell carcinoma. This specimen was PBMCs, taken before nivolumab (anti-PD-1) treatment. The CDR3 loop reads CASRRTGEETQYF. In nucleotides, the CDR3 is TGTGCCAGCAGAAGGACAGGGGAAGAGACCCAGTACTTC.